Below are 2 T cell receptor beta chains sequenced from a single sample in a study of cytomegalovirus exposure and HLA in healthy donors. The PCR made use of 60 Vbeta and 13 Jbeta primers. The method was immunoSEQ multiplex PCR; TCRdb's version includes in-frame clones alone and lacks a portion of them. Among about 210,000 clones, about four fifths were seen once, and the ten largest hold roughly 6%. Material: PBMCs. Receptor source: a middle-aged man in good health and CMV-seropositive.

The table lists this clone with a count of one. This CDR3 is CASSTARDRDSGANVLTF. DNA for the CDR3: TGTGCCAGCAGCACCGCCCGGGACAGGGACTCTGGGGCCAACGTCCTGACTTTC. The genes are TRBV7-9 and TRBJ2-6; 9 bases align to TRBD1. The CDR3 runs 18 residues. V gave up 5 bases and J gave up 0 bases; unmatched junction bases: 8. In germline, CDR1 is SEHNR, CDR2 FQNEAQ (reference sequence). Full variable domain (outside the CDR3, taken from reference TRBV7-9 and TRBJ2-6): DTGVSQNPRHKITKRGQNVTFRCDPISEHNRLYWYRQTLGQGPEFLTYFQNEAQLEKSRLLSDRFSAERPKGSFSTLEIQRTEQGDSAMYLCASSTARDRDSGANVLTFGAGSRLTVL.

A remark on this clone: A read error may produce the germline difference seen at one junction end. The rearrangement links TRBV7-9 to TRBJ2-5; 15 nucleotides match TRBD2. The germline V gene encodes CDR1 SEHNR and CDR2 FQNEAQ (reference sequence). This CDR3 has 13 residues. The CDR3 here is CAGSVPGLAGGDF. The CDR3, as DNA: TGTGCCGGCAGCGTCCCGGGACTAGCGGGAGGCGACTTC.